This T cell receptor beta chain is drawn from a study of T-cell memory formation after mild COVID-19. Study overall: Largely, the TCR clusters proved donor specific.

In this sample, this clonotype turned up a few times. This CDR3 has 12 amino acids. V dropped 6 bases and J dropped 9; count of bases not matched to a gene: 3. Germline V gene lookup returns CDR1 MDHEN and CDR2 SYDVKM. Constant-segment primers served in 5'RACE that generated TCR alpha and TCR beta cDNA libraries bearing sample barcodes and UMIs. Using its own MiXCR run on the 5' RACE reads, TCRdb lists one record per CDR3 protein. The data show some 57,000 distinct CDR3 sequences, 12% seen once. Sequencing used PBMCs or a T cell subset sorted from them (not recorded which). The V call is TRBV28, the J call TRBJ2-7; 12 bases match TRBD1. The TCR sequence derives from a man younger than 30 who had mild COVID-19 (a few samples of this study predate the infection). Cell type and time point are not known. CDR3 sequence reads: CASSLGQGAQYV. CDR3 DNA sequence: TGTGCCAGCAGCCTGGGACAGGGGGCGCAGTACGTC.